This T cell receptor beta chain was identified during a study of identical twins. A single record per CDR3 protein comes from TCRdb applying MiXCR to the 5' RACE reads. The top ten hold 7% to 10% of the sample, which has about 150,000 distinct CDR3 sequences, around 3.5% seen once. The CDR3 is made up of 12 amino acids. V was pared by 3 bases and J by 12 bases, with 9 bases of the junction left unmatched. Germline V gives CDR1 SGHRS, CDR2 YFSETQ. The chain has TRBV5-1 and TRBJ2-7; TRBD1 matches 7 bases. Sequenced input: memory T cells sorted from blood. The sequence was collected from a man between 18 and 29 years old in good health. The CDR3 loop is CASSSDQGVGYF. CDR3 sequence (DNA): TGCGCCAGCAGCTCCGACCAGGGGGTCGGGTACTTC.